The rows below give T cell receptor beta chains drawn from one sample of a study of blood T cells in healthy people across ages. MiXCR, run by TCRdb on the 5' RACE reads, gives a single entry per CDR3 protein. The repertoire holds around 1,600,000 distinct CDR3 sequences, approximately 43% seen once, with around 4% in the top ten. Sequenced input: blood. All receptors derive from a young woman in good health. Both conserved end residues are part of each CDR3. D genes are given only for firm matches. Some rows have no size entry. The others give once, few or many, or a class for an expanded clone.

TRBJ1-2 | TRBV7-2 | . | . | CASSPTAGTHGYTF | TGTGCCAGCAGCCCCACGGCAGGGACCCATGGCTACACCTTC
TRBJ2-7 | TRBV6-2/TRBV6-3 | . | . | CASTPRLPGTWDYEQYF | TGTGCCAGCACCCCAAGACTTCCCGGGACGTGGGACTACGAGCAGTACTTC
TRBJ2-5 | TRBV11-2 | few | TRBD2 | CASSRIKRGGQETQYF | TGTGCCAGCAGCCGTATAAAGCGGGGGGGACAAGAGACCCAGTACTTC
TRBJ2-5 | TRBV6-2/TRBV6-3 | . | . | CASSGPHMYQETQYF | TGTGCCAGCTCAGGGCCCCACATGTACCAAGAGACCCAGTACTTC
TRBJ2-3 | TRBV20-1 | . | . | CSARAITSTDTQYF | TGCAGTGCTAGAGCCATTACTAGCACAGATACGCAGTATTTT
TRBJ1-2 | TRBV30 | few | TRBD1 | CAWSREGALYYGYTF | TGTGCCTGGAGTCGGGAGGGGGCCCTTTACTATGGCTACACCTTC
TRBJ2-1 | TRBV6-5 | . | TRBD2 | CASSNLGGGYNEQFF | TGTGCCAGCAGTAACTTGGGGGGGGGTTACAATGAGCAGTTCTTC
TRBJ1-2 | TRBV12-3/TRBV12-4 | few | TRBD1 | CASSLASGGGYTF | TGTGCCAGCAGTTTAGCGTCAGGGGGCGGCTACACCTTC
TRBJ1-2 | TRBV14 | . | . | CDSSALSGNGYTF | TGTGACAGCAGTGCATTGTCGGGGAATGGCTACACCTTC
TRBJ1-1 | TRBV7-2 | . | . | CASSLRLRMNTEAFF | TGTGCCAGCAGCTTAAGATTGCGTATGAACACTGAAGCTTTCTTT
TRBJ2-2 | TRBV5-6 | . | . | CASSFGTTNTGELFF | TGTGCCAGCAGCTTCGGGACAACGAACACCGGGGAGCTGTTTTTT
TRBJ2-1 | TRBV20-1 | . | . | CSARDLNTVNEQFF | TGCAGTGCTAGAGATTTAAATACAGTTAATGAGCAGTTCTTC